A selection of T cell receptor beta chains follows, all from one sample in a study of molecular identifiers for immune sequencing clone quantification. In TCRdb, the PCR reads were re-called with MiXCR into one record per CDR3 protein. Of around 8,600 distinct CDR3 sequences detected, approximately 14% appear once; the ten largest clones hold roughly 1.5%. The material sequenced was naive CD8+ T cells from blood, with Jurkat cell RNA spiked in. The receptors shown here come from a human donor in good health. Some libraries in this study had Jurkat cell RNA spiked in. Both conserved end residues are part of each CDR3. Each record gives: D gene, clone size, V gene, J gene, CDR3 DNA, CDR3 protein. A D gene is named only where the DNA matches it firmly. Size is stated for part of the rows, as once, few or many counts, or as a class when the clone is expanded.

d_call: -; clone_size: medium-sized; v_call: TRBV6-6; j_call: TRBJ2-2; cdr3_nt: TGTGCCAGCAGTTACGGAACCGGGGAGCTGTTTTTT; cdr3_aa: CASSYGTGELFF
d_call: -; clone_size: medium-sized; v_call: TRBV7-8; j_call: TRBJ2-7; cdr3_nt: TGTGCCAGCAGCTTAGGTGTAGGGCCTTTAAGCTCCTACGAGCAGTACTTC; cdr3_aa: CASSLGVGPLSSYEQYF
d_call: TRBD1; clone_size: medium-sized; v_call: TRBV20-1; j_call: TRBJ1-5; cdr3_nt: TGCAGTGCCCCAGCTCAGGGGGACGCTAGCAATCAGCCCCAGCATTTT; cdr3_aa: CSAPAQGDASNQPQHF
d_call: -; clone_size: many; v_call: TRBV4-1; j_call: TRBJ1-1; cdr3_nt: TGCGCCAGCAGCCAAGATCTGGGGGTCATTTCCGAAAACACTGAAGCTTTCTTT; cdr3_aa: CASSQDLGVISENTEAFF
d_call: TRBD2; clone_size: medium-sized; v_call: TRBV7-8; j_call: TRBJ2-5; cdr3_nt: TGTGCCAGCAGCTACGCCCTAGCGGTCCAAGAGACCCAGTACTTC; cdr3_aa: CASSYALAVQETQYF
d_call: TRBD1; clone_size: -; v_call: TRBV5-8; j_call: TRBJ1-2; cdr3_nt: TGTGCCAGCAGCTGGACAGGGTGGCATGGCTACACCTTC; cdr3_aa: CASSWTGWHGYTF
d_call: -; clone_size: -; v_call: TRBV27; j_call: TRBJ2-5; cdr3_nt: TGTGCCAGCCCCCCCTCTGAACCCCAAGAGACCCAGTACTTC; cdr3_aa: CASPPSEPQETQYF
d_call: TRBD1; clone_size: many; v_call: TRBV25-1; j_call: TRBJ1-2; cdr3_nt: TGTGCCAGCAGTGATTATGGGACAGACGGCTACACCTTC; cdr3_aa: CASSDYGTDGYTF
d_call: TRBD2; clone_size: many; v_call: TRBV11-2; j_call: TRBJ2-7; cdr3_nt: TGTGCCAGCAGCTTAGTAAGCGGGGCCATGGACGAGCAGTACTTC; cdr3_aa: CASSLVSGAMDEQYF
d_call: -; clone_size: medium-sized; v_call: TRBV28; j_call: TRBJ2-7; cdr3_nt: TGTGCCAGCAGTTTAAGTATCGCAGTCTACGAGCAGTACTTC; cdr3_aa: CASSLSIAVYEQYF
d_call: -; clone_size: many; v_call: TRBV4-3; j_call: TRBJ2-1; cdr3_nt: TGCGCCAGCAGCCAAGATCAGATAAGCTCCTACAATGAGCAGTTCTTC; cdr3_aa: CASSQDQISSYNEQFF
d_call: -; clone_size: -; v_call: TRBV12-3/TRBV12-4; j_call: TRBJ2-7; cdr3_nt: TGTGCCAGCACCCCGGGTACCTACGAGCAGTACTTC; cdr3_aa: CASTPGTYEQYF
d_call: -; clone_size: medium-sized; v_call: TRBV7-2; j_call: TRBJ2-3; cdr3_nt: TGTGCCAGCAGCGCCGACAACACAGATACGCAGTATTTT; cdr3_aa: CASSADNTDTQYF
d_call: TRBD2; clone_size: many; v_call: TRBV28; j_call: TRBJ2-7; cdr3_nt: TGTGCCAGCAGCAAAAGACTCGGACTAGCGGGATTCGAGCAGTACTTC; cdr3_aa: CASSKRLGLAGFEQYF
d_call: TRBD1; clone_size: medium-sized; v_call: TRBV5-5; j_call: TRBJ1-1; cdr3_nt: TGTGCCAGCAGCCCAACAGGGGGGGGGTCGGAAGCTTTCTTT; cdr3_aa: CASSPTGGGSEAFF
d_call: -; clone_size: many; v_call: TRBV7-9; j_call: TRBJ1-1; cdr3_nt: TGTGCCAGCAGCTTAGCGGGACGAAAGAACACTGAAGCTTTCTTT; cdr3_aa: CASSLAGRKNTEAFF
d_call: -; clone_size: few; v_call: TRBV9; j_call: TRBJ2-5; cdr3_nt: TGTGCCAGCAGCGCGACCGAGAACATTGGGGAGACCCAGTACTTC; cdr3_aa: CASSATENIGETQYF
d_call: -; clone_size: many; v_call: TRBV18; j_call: TRBJ2-3; cdr3_nt: TGTGCCAGCTTCCCGGGACAGAGTCCCGCGGGGCGGGAAAAGTATTTT; cdr3_aa: CASFPGQSPAGREKYF
d_call: TRBD1; clone_size: few; v_call: TRBV6-2/TRBV6-3; j_call: TRBJ2-7; cdr3_nt: TGTGCCAGCAGACCTAGGGACAGGACCTACGAGCAGTACTTC; cdr3_aa: CASRPRDRTYEQYF
d_call: TRBD1; clone_size: many; v_call: TRBV2; j_call: TRBJ2-7; cdr3_nt: TGTGCCAGCAGTGAAGGACAGGGGGCATACGAGCAGTACTTC; cdr3_aa: CASSEGQGAYEQYF
d_call: -; clone_size: medium-sized; v_call: TRBV2; j_call: TRBJ2-3; cdr3_nt: TGTGCCAGCAGTGACGGGCAGAGCACAGATACGCAGTATTTT; cdr3_aa: CASSDGQSTDTQYF
d_call: -; clone_size: medium-sized; v_call: TRBV7-8; j_call: TRBJ1-1; cdr3_nt: TGTGCCAGCAGCTTATATGGACTAAAGAACACTGAAGCTTTCTTT; cdr3_aa: CASSLYGLKNTEAFF
d_call: -; clone_size: medium-sized; v_call: TRBV4-1; j_call: TRBJ2-1; cdr3_nt: TGCGCCAGCAGCCATGCCTGGCTTACCCGTGACAATGAGCAGTTCTTC; cdr3_aa: CASSHAWLTRDNEQFF
d_call: -; clone_size: many; v_call: TRBV5-1; j_call: TRBJ1-1; cdr3_nt: TGCGCCAGCAGCTTGGAAAGAGGAGAAGCTTTCTTT; cdr3_aa: CASSLERGEAFF
d_call: -; clone_size: many; v_call: TRBV27; j_call: TRBJ2-7; cdr3_nt: TGTGCCAGCAGCCGGGAACAGGGATCGGACTACGAGCAGTACTTC; cdr3_aa: CASSREQGSDYEQYF
d_call: TRBD1; clone_size: medium-sized; v_call: TRBV4-1; j_call: TRBJ2-5; cdr3_nt: TGCGCCAGCAGCCAAGGCTTGGGCGAACAGGGGGAATTCGTGACCCAGTACTTC; cdr3_aa: CASSQGLGEQGEFVTQYF
d_call: -; clone_size: medium-sized; v_call: TRBV29-1; j_call: TRBJ2-3; cdr3_nt: TGCAGCGTTGCCCCACGACCGGGACATCCTAGCACAGATACGCAGTATTTT; cdr3_aa: CSVAPRPGHPSTDTQYF
d_call: -; clone_size: medium-sized; v_call: TRBV4-1; j_call: TRBJ2-7; cdr3_nt: TGCGCCAGCAGCGAAAGTTGGGGGCGTGGGGCCGAGCAGTACTTC; cdr3_aa: CASSESWGRGAEQYF
d_call: -; clone_size: -; v_call: TRBV2; j_call: TRBJ2-1; cdr3_nt: TGTGCCAGCAGTGTTGAGTTGAACAATGAGCAGTTCTTC; cdr3_aa: CASSVELNNEQFF
d_call: -; clone_size: many; v_call: TRBV11-2; j_call: TRBJ2-7; cdr3_nt: TGTGCCAGCAGCTTAGGAAGCGGGTTAACCTACGAGCAGTACTTC; cdr3_aa: CASSLGSGLTYEQYF
d_call: -; clone_size: many; v_call: TRBV29-1; j_call: TRBJ2-1; cdr3_nt: TGCAGCGTGCGAGGGACCCCACTACGAACCGAGCAGTTCTTC; cdr3_aa: CSVRGTPLRTEQFF
d_call: TRBD1; clone_size: medium-sized; v_call: TRBV4-3; j_call: TRBJ2-2; cdr3_nt: TGCGCCAGCTCAACGGGGACAGGGGGGACCGGGGAGCTGTTTTTT; cdr3_aa: CASSTGTGGTGELFF
d_call: -; clone_size: few; v_call: TRBV13; j_call: TRBJ2-1; cdr3_nt: TGTGCCAGCAGCTTAAGTCCCGAGGGATACAATGAGCAGTTCTTC; cdr3_aa: CASSLSPEGYNEQFF
d_call: -; clone_size: medium-sized; v_call: TRBV28; j_call: TRBJ2-3; cdr3_nt: TGTGCCAGCAGGTCGCCCACTATGAGTGAGTTCGCAGATACGCAGTATTTT; cdr3_aa: CASRSPTMSEFADTQYF
d_call: TRBD2; clone_size: medium-sized; v_call: TRBV7-9; j_call: TRBJ2-3; cdr3_nt: TGTGCCAGCAGCCCTCCTGGGACTAGCGGGGGGGCCGCAGTGGCAGATACGCAGTATTTT; cdr3_aa: CASSPPGTSGGAAVADTQYF
d_call: -; clone_size: many; v_call: TRBV5-1; j_call: TRBJ1-1; cdr3_nt: TGCGCCAGCAGCTTGGACGCGGGGAACACTGAAGCTTTCTTT; cdr3_aa: CASSLDAGNTEAFF
d_call: -; clone_size: medium-sized; v_call: TRBV28; j_call: TRBJ2-7; cdr3_nt: TGTGCCAGCAGTTTCAGGGGGGCCTCCTACGAGCAGTACTTC; cdr3_aa: CASSFRGASYEQYF
d_call: -; clone_size: medium-sized; v_call: TRBV13; j_call: TRBJ1-1; cdr3_nt: TGTGCCAGCAGATCGAGAGGGGGAGTGAACACTGAAGCTTTCTTT; cdr3_aa: CASRSRGGVNTEAFF
d_call: -; clone_size: medium-sized; v_call: TRBV5-6; j_call: TRBJ2-3; cdr3_nt: TGTGCCAGCCACGACCTAGATAGGACGGCGGCCACAGATACGCAGTATTTT; cdr3_aa: CASHDLDRTAATDTQYF